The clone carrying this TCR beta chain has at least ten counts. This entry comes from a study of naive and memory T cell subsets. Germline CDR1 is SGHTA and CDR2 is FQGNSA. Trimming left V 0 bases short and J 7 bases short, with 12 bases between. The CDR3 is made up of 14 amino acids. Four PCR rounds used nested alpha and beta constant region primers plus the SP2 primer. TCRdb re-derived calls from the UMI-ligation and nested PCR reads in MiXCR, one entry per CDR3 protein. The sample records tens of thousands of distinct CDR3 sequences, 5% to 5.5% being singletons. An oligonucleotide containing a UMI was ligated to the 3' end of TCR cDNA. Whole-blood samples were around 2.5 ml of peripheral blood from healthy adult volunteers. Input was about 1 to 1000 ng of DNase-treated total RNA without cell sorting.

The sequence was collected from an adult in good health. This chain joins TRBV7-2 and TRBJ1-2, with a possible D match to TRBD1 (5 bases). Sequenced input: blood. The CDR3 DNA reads TGTGCCAGCAGCTTAGCGTGGGGGGAGAGTGGCTACACCTTC. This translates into CASSLAWGESGYTF.